This T cell receptor (beta chain) comes out of a study of blood T cell repertoires in COVID-19. About the study: PBMCs, B-cell-depleted T cells, or T cells provided the cDNA or gDNA that made up the material.

Clones were sequenced by immunoSEQ multiplex PCR, and TCRdb holds only the in-frame ones, with some missing. The data hold around 230,000 clones, with about 79% observed a single time. This CDR3 has 15 amino acids. Germline trimming cut 0 bases from V and 4 bases from J; bases unmatched to any gene: 3. Germline CDR1 SGHRS, CDR2 YFSETQ. The chain recombines TRBV5-1 with TRBJ1-5; 8 bases are shared with TRBD1. Sequences were obtained from peripheral blood. This clonotype was sampled from a man aged 35 to 55 who had recovered from COVID-19. This CDR3 reads CASSLAGTGNQPQHF. CDR3 nucleotides: TGCGCCAGCAGCTTGGCCGGGACAGGAAATCAGCCCCAGCATTTT.